Sequencing of this T cell receptor (beta chain) was carried out in a study of blood T cells in healthy people across ages. Around 10 milliliters of peripheral blood were drawn from each donor. Isolation yielded PBMCs, at least 7 million per sample, in every case. A second about 6 to 11 cycle PCR used barcoded and J-beta primers. TCRdb reprocessed the 5' RACE reads via MiXCR and lists one record per CDR3 protein. The repertoire includes 780,000 or so distinct CDR3 sequences, approximately 60% of them detected once, and roughly 26% sits in the top ten. This TCR was sampled from a man aged 35 to 55 in good health. The specimen sequenced was blood.

The DNA of the CDR3 is TGCAGCGTTTTGGCGGGACTTGACACAGATACGCAGTATTTT. Its protein product is CSVLAGLDTDTQYF. The genes are TRBV29-1 and TRBJ2-3, with D possibly being TRBD2 (6 bases). Trimming took 5 bases from V and 2 from J, leaving 14 bases between them. The V gene's germline CDR1 is SQVTM and CDR2 ANQGSEA. The CDR3 runs 14 residues.